This T cell receptor (beta chain) was found in a study of read filtering for tumor transcriptome and immune sequencing. Bone marrow was sampled from every patient at the time of active disease. This library used approximately 370 ng RNA and molecular barcoded adaptors spanning alpha/delta and beta/gamma chains. In TCRdb, the reads were re-called with MiXCR into one record per CDR3 protein. The sample holds more than 30,000 distinct CDR3 sequences, 13% to 15% seen once. The CDR3 sequence is 15 residues long. CDR1 and CDR2 (germline): SNHLY, FYNNEI. V lost 6 bases to trimming and J lost 2 bases, with 11 bases between them. In this sample, this clonotype turned up many times.

The receptor comes from a donor at least 40 years old with multiple myeloma. The gene calls are TRBV2 and TRBJ2-6; D is possibly TRBD1 or TRBD2 (5 bases each). The sample taken for sequencing was a population of CD138-negative cells sorted from bone marrow. The CDR3 DNA is TGTGCCAGCAGCTGGGGGAAAGCTGGGGCCAACGTCCTGACTTTC. Protein product: CASSWGKAGANVLTF.